The 32 T cell receptor beta chains reported below all come from one sample, sequenced in a study of T cell responses to AZD1222 COVID-19 vaccine (dated by TCRdb to the early 2020s). The sample's time point label is to be understood as: baseline before first vaccination. Library method: the immunoSEQ multiplex PCR assay. The immuneACCESS repertoire file appears here via TCRdb, limited to in-frame rearrangements. These files lack a portion of the clones; in checked studies, under half of the deficit traces to unresolved V genes, and the cause of the others is not known. The sample table records about 150,000 clones; just over 90% of these occur just once. The ten largest clones represent about 9% of the sample. Material: peripheral blood, obtained on day 0 of AZD1222 vaccination. The receptor source for this set is an adult in good health.

This chain links TRBV2 with TRBJ1-5; no firm D call. CDR3 length: 15 amino acids. In germline, CDR1 is SNHLY, CDR2 FYNNEI. Trimming took 6 bases from V and 0 from J, leaving 12 bases between them. The chain's CDR3 is CASSQYGYSNQPQHF. The CDR3 DNA sequence: TGTGCCAGCAGCCAGTACGGGTATAGCAATCAGCCCCAGCATTTT.

About this clone itself: An end of the junction differs from the germline gene, which may be a read error. The chain is built from TRBV6-2 or TRBV6-3 and TRBJ1-1; the D gene is possibly TRBD1 (6 bases). Germline loops: CDR1 MNHEY, CDR2 SVGEGT. This CDR3 is built from 15 residues. In DNA, the CDR3 is TGTGCCAGCAGTTACTCGGGGGGCTGGAACCCTGAAGCTTTCTTT. Its protein is CASSYSGGWNPEAFF.

This sequence joins TRBV5-1 and TRBJ2-2; D is undetermined. CDR1 and CDR2 from the germline V gene are SGHRS and YFSETQ. V lost 4 bases and J 8 bases, leaving 9 bases between the germline ends. There are 12 residues in the CDR3. In DNA, the CDR3 is TGCGCCAGCAGCCTCCCAACGGGGGAGCTGTTTTTT. The encoded protein is CASSLPTGELFF.

In this sample, this clone turned up a few times. The chain recombines TRBV14 with TRBJ1-6; tentatively, D is TRBD1 (6 bases). CDR1 and CDR2 from the germline V gene are SGHDN and FVKESK. Trimming left V 3 bases short and J 9 bases short, with 18 bases between. CDR3 length: 16 residues. In DNA, the CDR3 is TGTGCCAGCAGCCATCGCCCACAGGGTTGGAGTTCACCCCTCCACTTT. This gives the protein CASSHRPQGWSSPLHF.

The V call is TRBV28, the J call TRBJ1-4, with D perhaps matching TRBD1 (6 bases). Germline V gene data show CDR1 as MDHEN and CDR2 as SYDVKM. The V and J ends lost 6 bases and 0 bases respectively, with 8 bases between them. The CDR3 has 14 residues. The chain's CDR3 is CASRRTATNEKLFF. The DNA of the CDR3 is TGTGCCAGCAGGAGGACAGCAACTAATGAAAAACTGTTTTTT.

This clone appeared once. The gene calls are TRBV24-1 and TRBJ2-1; 13 bases match TRBD2. Germline trimming cut 4 bases from V and 8 bases from J; bases unmatched to any gene: 7. Germline loops: CDR1 KGHDR, CDR2 SFDVKD. The CDR3 is 16 amino acids. The CDR3 nucleotides read TGTGCCACCAGTGACCAGACTAGCGGGGGGAGGTATGAGCAGTTCTTC. This sequence encodes CATSDQTSGGRYEQFF.

The genes are TRBV7-9 and TRBJ1-4; D may be TRBD1 (5 bases). CDR1 and CDR2 from the germline V gene are SEHNR and FQNEAQ (reference sequence). The CDR3 contains 16 residues. The germline V and J ends were trimmed by 1 base and 14 bases, with 23 bases remaining between them. In DNA form, the CDR3 reads TGTGCCAGCAGCTTAGTCAAGGGGTTTCGGGCAGCAAGGCTGTTTTTT. Protein sequence: CASSLVKGFRAARLFF.

The chain joins TRBV7-2 to TRBJ2-7; possible D gene TRBD2, 5 bases. V was cut by 4 bases and J by 6 bases, with 13 bases left in between. The CDR3 runs 13 residues. Germline CDR1 is SGHTA and CDR2 is FQGNSA. The CDR3 reads CASSSVLEGEQYF. Here the CDR3 DNA reads TGTGCCAGCAGCTCGGTTCTAGAGGGCGAGCAGTACTTC.

The chain recombines TRBV19 with TRBJ1-5; no clear D. V lost 7 bases and J lost 9, with 19 bases in between. Germline V gene sequence: CDR1 LNHDA, CDR2 SQIVND (reference sequence). The CDR3 extends over 14 amino acids. The CDR3 loop is CASTADGTIRPQHF. In nucleotides, the CDR3 is TGTGCCAGTACCGCGGACGGCACAATCAGGCCCCAGCATTTT.

The chain combines TRBV4-1 with TRBJ1-2; D is undetermined. V dropped 1 base and J dropped 5 bases, with 17 bases sitting between them. This CDR3 comprises 16 residues. CDR1 is MGHRA and CDR2 is YSYEKL in the germline V gene. The CDR3 is CASSQVELIASYGYTF. DNA of the CDR3: TGCGCCAGCAGCCAAGTAGAATTGATTGCCAGTTATGGCTACACCTTC.

The rearrangement links TRBV7-2 to TRBJ1-4; a possible D gene is TRBD1 (6 bases). The CDR3 runs to 16 residues. Germline V lookup: CDR1 SGHTA, CDR2 FQGNSA. V was shortened by 1 base and J by 7 bases, with 16 bases between the two germline ends. CDR3 protein: CASSLGFRGAGEKLFF. The DNA of the CDR3 is TGTGCCAGCAGCTTAGGGTTCAGGGGCGCAGGTGAAAAACTGTTTTTT.

The V call is TRBV6-2 or TRBV6-3, the J call TRBJ2-2; D may be TRBD2 (6 bases). The CDR3 has 17 residues. CDR1 is MNHEY, CDR2 SVGEGT, per germline. V was pared by 5 bases and J by 4 bases, with 20 bases between. CDR3 in DNA: TGTGCCAGCAGTCAAGGACTACAGGTTGTAAGCACCGGGGAGCTGTTTTTT. Its translation: CASSQGLQVVSTGELFF.

The chain links TRBV11-3 to TRBJ1-5; D is unclear. V was cut by 4 bases and J by 6 bases, with 7 bases left in between. The CDR3 consists of 12 residues. Germline CDR1 reads SGHNT; CDR2 reads YENEEA. The CDR3 sequence is CASSSPIQPQHF. The CDR3, as DNA: TGTGCCAGCAGCTCGCCGATTCAGCCCCAGCATTTT.

This clone has a single count. V usage is TRBV6-6 and J usage is TRBJ2-7, with a tentative D call TRBD1 (5 bases). Per the germline V gene, CDR1 is MNHNY and CDR2 is SVGAGI (reference sequence). The CDR3 runs 13 residues. Between the trimmed V and J ends, which lost 6 bases and 6 bases, there was a span of 15 bases. CDR3 sequence reads: CASSQLPQGEQYF. The CDR3 DNA reads TGTGCCAGCAGCCAACTTCCCCAGGGCGAGCAGTACTTC.

The rearrangement links TRBV3-1 (or the pseudogene TRBV3-2) to TRBJ2-6; no definite D call. The CDR3 totals 14 residues. Germline CDR1 LGHDT, CDR2 YNNKEL (reference sequence). The V and J ends lost 10 bases and 0 bases respectively, with 10 bases between them. CDR3 sequence: CATSYSSGANVLTF. CDR3 DNA: TGTGCCACCTCGTATAGCTCTGGGGCCAACGTCCTGACTTTC.

This chain joins TRBV28 and TRBJ2-1; D assignment may be TRBD1 or TRBD2 (6 bases each). V lost 6 bases to trimming and J lost 2 bases, with 17 bases between them. Per germline, CDR1 MDHEN and CDR2 SYDVKM. The CDR3 sequence is 16 residues long. Here the CDR3 reads CASRTLGGGAYNEQFF. The CDR3 DNA reads TGTGCCAGCAGGACACTAGGAGGGGGAGCCTACAATGAGCAGTTCTTC.

The chain uses TRBV10-1 and TRBJ2-7, with TRBD2 matching over 9 bases. CDR1 WNHNN and CDR2 SYGVQD come from the germline V gene (reference sequence). The CDR3 is made up of 16 amino acids. The V gene end was trimmed by 5 bases and the J gene end by 2 bases; junction bases not matched to a gene: 10. The CDR3 protein is CASSPKIAGATYEQYF. The CDR3 DNA reads as TGCGCCAGCAGTCCCAAAATAGCGGGGGCAACCTACGAGCAGTACTTC.

This clone was seen once. The rearrangement links TRBV7-3 to TRBJ1-3; maybe TRBD1 (5 bases). Trimming removed 2 bases at V and 1 base at J, with 12 bases between. The CDR3 is made up of 16 amino acids. Germline lookup yields CDR1 SGHTA and CDR2 FQGTGA. DNA for the CDR3: TGTGCCAGCAGCTTAGAGGGGAAAGTTTCTGGAAACACCATATATTTT. Amino acid sequence: CASSLEGKVSGNTIYF. Supplemented by reference TRBV7-3 and TRBJ1-3, the full variable domain reads GAGVSQTPSNKVTEKGKYVELRCDPISGHTALYWYRQSLGQGPEFLIYFQGTGAADDSGLPNDRFFAVRPEGSVSTLKIQRTERGDSAVYLCASSLEGKVSGNTIYFGEGSWLTVV.

The gene calls are TRBV4-1 and TRBJ1-6; a weak D match, TRBD1 (5 bases). In germline, CDR1 is MGHRA, CDR2 YSYEKL. V lost 2 bases and J lost 10, with 18 bases in between. The CDR3 contains 16 residues. CDR3 coding DNA: TGCGCCAGCAGCCAAAGTGCGGGGACCTTTTGGTCACCCCTCCACTTT. It is translated as CASSQSAGTFWSPLHF.

This clone is a singleton in its sample. The chain recombines TRBV7-2 with TRBJ1-2; TRBD1 is a possible D gene (5 bases). The CDR3 is 15 residues long. The germline V and J ends were trimmed by 4 bases and 1 base, with 13 bases remaining between them. CDR1 and CDR2 (germline): SGHTA, FQGNSA. CDR3 sequence reads: CASSYGGAVNYGYTF. The DNA for the CDR3 is TGTGCCAGCAGCTACGGCGGGGCTGTTAACTATGGCTACACCTTC.

This chain links TRBV14 with TRBJ2-5, with 7 bases lining up with TRBD1. The CDR3 contains 15 residues. V was clipped by 4 bases and J by 3 bases; unmatched bases: 8. From germline, CDR1 is SGHDN and CDR2 FVKESK. The CDR3 reads CASSRQGAGEETQYF. The CDR3 DNA sequence: TGTGCCAGCAGCCGACAGGGCGCCGGGGAAGAGACCCAGTACTTC.

This clone was counted only a few times. V and J are TRBV13 and TRBJ1-1; perhaps TRBD1 as D (5 bases). CDR1 and CDR2 (germline): PRHDT, FYEKMQ (reference sequence). This CDR3 comprises 13 residues. V lost 5 bases and J lost 10, with 17 bases in between. DNA for the CDR3: TGTGCCAGCAGCAAAGGGCGGACATTGGGAGCTTTCTTT. Its protein is CASSKGRTLGAFF. Supplemented by reference TRBV13 and TRBJ1-1, the full variable domain reads AAGVIQSPRHLIKEKRETATLKCYPIPRHDTVYWYQQGPGQDPQFLISFYEKMQSDKGSIPDRFSAQQFSDYHSELNMSSLELGDSALYFCASSKGRTLGAFFGQGTRLTVV.

The chain is built from TRBV9 and TRBJ2-5, with TRBD1 matching over 12 bases. The length of the CDR3 is 14 residues. The V gene end was trimmed by 0 bases and the J gene end by 8 bases; junction bases not matched to a gene: 2. The germline gives CDR1 SGDLS, CDR2 YYNGEE. CDR3 DNA: TGTGCCAGCAGCGTAGGGGACAGGGGGCGCACCCAGTACTTC. Amino acid sequence: CASSVGDRGRTQYF.

The V call is TRBV11-3, the J call TRBJ2-3; 8 bases line up with TRBD2. The CDR3 consists of 18 residues. V gave up 3 bases and J gave up 3 bases; unmatched junction bases: 14. CDR1 SGHNT and CDR2 YENEEA come from the germline V gene. The CDR3 nucleotides are TGTGCCAGCAGCTTTTCCCTTCGGTTAGCGGGGACGACAGATACGCAGTATTTT. This codes for CASSFSLRLAGTTDTQYF.

The CDR3 sequence: CASSSRPGQAILLPSTDTQYF. The CDR3 DNA is TGTGCCAGCAGCTCCCGCCCGGGACAGGCTATCCTCCTCCCGAGCACAGATACGCAGTATTTT. This chain links TRBV3-1 (or the pseudogene TRBV3-2) with TRBJ2-3; 8 bases agree with TRBD1. Germline lookup yields CDR1 LGHDT and CDR2 YNNKEL (reference sequence). V was pared by 5 bases and J by 0 bases, with 22 bases of the junction left unmatched. The CDR3 is made up of 21 amino acids.

This chain connects TRBV18 to TRBJ1-6; tentative D call: TRBD1 (5 bases). Trimming took off 3 bases at V and 15 bases at J, with 21 bases between the two ends. The CDR3 has 15 residues. Germline V gene sequence: CDR1 KGHSH, CDR2 LQKENI. The DNA of the CDR3 is TGTGCCAGCTCACCGTCGGTGGGGCTCGACACCCACCTCCACTTT. It is translated as CASSPSVGLDTHLHF.

Here the CDR3 reads CSASSLGARLTDTQYF. The CDR3 DNA reads as TGCAGTGCTAGTTCTTTGGGGGCCCGGCTCACAGATACGCAGTATTTT. J is TRBJ2-3 and V is TRBV20-1; possible D gene TRBD1, 6 bases. The CDR3 has 16 residues. CDR1 and CDR2 (germline): DFQATT, SNEGSKA (reference sequence). V was clipped by 3 bases and J by 2 bases, with 18 bases between them.

The chain recombines TRBV4-3 with TRBJ1-1; D gene ambiguous. V lost 6 bases, J lost 1 base, and 9 bases lay in between. Germline values: CDR1 LGHNA, CDR2 YSLEER. The CDR3 runs to 13 residues. For the CDR3, the DNA is TGCGCCAGCAGGGGTGGGGAGAACACTGAAGCTTTCTTT. This codes for CASRGGENTEAFF.

This clone occurred a few times. This sequence joins TRBV28 and TRBJ1-2; TRBD1 matches at 8 bases. Germline V gene sequence: CDR1 MDHEN, CDR2 SYDVKM. V was pared by 5 bases and J by 6 bases, with 8 bases of the junction left unmatched. This CDR3 comprises 14 residues. The DNA for the CDR3 is TGTGCCAGCAGTCCGTTAGGACAGGGCAATGGCTACACCTTC. It is translated as CASSPLGQGNGYTF.

This chain joins TRBV13 and TRBJ2-7, with 9 bases fitting TRBD2. Germline CDR1 PRHDT, CDR2 FYEKMQ (reference sequence). CDR3 length: 16 residues. Unmatched junction bases numbered 5, after V lost 0 bases and J lost 2 bases. CDR3 DNA sequence: TGTGCCAGCAGCTTAGGCAGCGGGGGGCTGGCCTACGAGCAGTACTTC. It encodes CASSLGSGGLAYEQYF.

This chain connects TRBV7-3 to TRBJ1-1, with 7 bases fitting TRBD1. V was pared by 4 bases and J by 7 bases, with 15 bases of the junction left unmatched. From germline, CDR1 is SGHTA and CDR2 FQGTGA. The CDR3 loop spans 16 amino acids. The CDR3: CASSSTDRVGDVEAFF. The CDR3 region has the DNA TGTGCCAGCAGCTCCACAGACAGGGTTGGCGATGTTGAAGCTTTCTTT.

V is TRBV19 and J is TRBJ1-2, with 7 nucleotides matching TRBD1. V was clipped by 5 bases and J by 6 bases; unmatched bases: 3. Germline CDR1 is LNHDA and CDR2 is SQIVND (reference sequence). The CDR3 has 12 residues. CDR3 loop: CASSFGQDGYTF. The CDR3 nucleotides read TGTGCCAGTAGTTTCGGACAGGATGGCTACACCTTC.